This T cell receptor (beta chain) was identified during a study of control samples from healthy donors and cancer patients. Libraries were prepared by immunoSEQ multiplex PCR; TCRdb keeps only in-frame clonotypes and omits some of them. The data hold 150,000 to 200,000 clones, with approximately 92% observed a single time. CDR3 size: 15 residues. Germline CDR1 reads KGHSH; CDR2 reads LQKENI. V was cut by 3 bases and J by 3 bases, with 13 bases left in between. This receptor was identified in a man between 25 and 39 years old in good health. The chain is built from TRBV18 and TRBJ2-3, with D perhaps matching TRBD2 (5 bases). The sequenced sample consisted of blood. The CDR3, as DNA: TGTGCCAGCTCACCCTGGGAGTCCTTTACAGATACGCAGTATTTT. This sequence encodes CASSPWESFTDTQYF.